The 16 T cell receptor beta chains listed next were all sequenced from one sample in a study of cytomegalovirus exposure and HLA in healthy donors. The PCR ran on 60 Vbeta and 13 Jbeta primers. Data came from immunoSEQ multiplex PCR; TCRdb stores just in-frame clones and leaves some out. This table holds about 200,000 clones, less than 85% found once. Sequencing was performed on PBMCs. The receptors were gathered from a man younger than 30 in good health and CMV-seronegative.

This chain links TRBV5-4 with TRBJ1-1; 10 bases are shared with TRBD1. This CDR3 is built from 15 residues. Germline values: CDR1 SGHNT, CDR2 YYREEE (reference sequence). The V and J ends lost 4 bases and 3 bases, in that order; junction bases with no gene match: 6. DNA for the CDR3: TGTGCCAGCAGCCCGGGACAGGGGCGAGACACTGAAGCTTTCTTT. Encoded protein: CASSPGQGRDTEAFF.

The CDR3 region is CATIAGGNFNEQFF. The CDR3 bases are TGTGCCACCATAGCGGGAGGTAATTTTAATGAGCAGTTCTTC. The chain couples TRBV28 to TRBJ2-1, with 10 bases that match TRBD2. The V gene end was trimmed by 10 bases and the J gene end by 7 bases; junction bases not matched to a gene: 10. The CDR3 length is 14 residues. The germline gives CDR1 MDHEN, CDR2 SYDVKM.

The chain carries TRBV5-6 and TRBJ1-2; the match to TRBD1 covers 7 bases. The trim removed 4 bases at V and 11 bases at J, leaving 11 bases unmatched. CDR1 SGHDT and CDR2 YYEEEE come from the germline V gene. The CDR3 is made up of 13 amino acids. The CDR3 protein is CASSPGTVPGYTF. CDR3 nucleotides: TGTGCCAGCAGCCCTGGGACAGTCCCAGGGTACACCTTC.

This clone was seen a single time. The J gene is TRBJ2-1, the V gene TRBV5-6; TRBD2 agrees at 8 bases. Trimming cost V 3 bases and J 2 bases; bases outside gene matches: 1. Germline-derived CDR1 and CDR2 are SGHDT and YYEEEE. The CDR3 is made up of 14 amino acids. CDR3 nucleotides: TGTGCCAGCAGCTATAGCGGGACCTACAATGAGCAGTTCTTC. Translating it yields CASSYSGTYNEQFF.

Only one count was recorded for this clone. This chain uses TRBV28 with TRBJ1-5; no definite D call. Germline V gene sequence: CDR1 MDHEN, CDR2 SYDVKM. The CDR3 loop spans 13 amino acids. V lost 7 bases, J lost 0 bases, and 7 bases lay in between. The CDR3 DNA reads TGTGCCAGCAAATCAGGTAGCAATCAGCCCCAGCATTTT. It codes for CASKSGSNQPQHF.

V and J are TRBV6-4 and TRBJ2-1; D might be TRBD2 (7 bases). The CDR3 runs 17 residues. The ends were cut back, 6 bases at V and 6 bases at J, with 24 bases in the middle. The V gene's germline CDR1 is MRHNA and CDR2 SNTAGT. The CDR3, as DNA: TGTGCCAGCAGGAGAGCACCTGGGGCAGGGGAGGGCAATGAGCAGTTCTTC. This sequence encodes CASRRAPGAGEGNEQFF.

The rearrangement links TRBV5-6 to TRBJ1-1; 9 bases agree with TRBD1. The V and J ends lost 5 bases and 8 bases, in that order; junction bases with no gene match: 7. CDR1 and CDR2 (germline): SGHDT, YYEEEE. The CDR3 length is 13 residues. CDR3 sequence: CASSYNRGQEAFF. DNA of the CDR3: TGTGCCAGCAGTTATAACAGGGGGCAAGAAGCTTTCTTT.

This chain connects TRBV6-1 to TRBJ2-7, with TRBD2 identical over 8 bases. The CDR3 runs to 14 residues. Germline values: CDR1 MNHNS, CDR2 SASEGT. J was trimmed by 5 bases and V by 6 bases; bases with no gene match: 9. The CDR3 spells CASSQPGGLHEQYF. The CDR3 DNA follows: TGTGCCAGCAGCCAACCGGGGGGGCTCCACGAGCAGTACTTC.

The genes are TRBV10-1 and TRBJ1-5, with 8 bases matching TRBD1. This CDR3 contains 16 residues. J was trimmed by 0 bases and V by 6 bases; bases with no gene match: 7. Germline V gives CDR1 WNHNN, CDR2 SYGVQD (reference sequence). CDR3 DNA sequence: TGCGCCAGCAGGGGACAGGCACGCTATAGCAATCAGCCCCAGCATTTT. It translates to CASRGQARYSNQPQHF.

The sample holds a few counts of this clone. The CDR3 loop is CASSEMGGEYHEQYF. The CDR3 DNA is TGTGCCAGCAGTGAAATGGGTGGAGAGTACCACGAGCAGTACTTC. The chain uses TRBV6-1 and TRBJ2-7; D not certain. The V end was cut by 2 bases, the J end by 5 bases, with 16 bases between. There are 15 residues in the CDR3. Germline values: CDR1 MNHNS, CDR2 SASEGT.

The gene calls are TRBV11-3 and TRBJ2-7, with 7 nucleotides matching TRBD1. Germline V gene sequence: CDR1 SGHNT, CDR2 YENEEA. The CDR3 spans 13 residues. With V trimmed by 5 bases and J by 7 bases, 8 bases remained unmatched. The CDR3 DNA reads TGTGCCAGCAGCGCACGGGACAGCGCGGAGCAGTACTTC. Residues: CASSARDSAEQYF. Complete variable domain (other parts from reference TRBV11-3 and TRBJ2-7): EAGVVQSPRYKIIEKKQPVAFWCNPISGHNTLYWYLQNLGQGPELLIRYENEEAVDDSQLPKDRFSAERLKGVDSTLKIQPAELGDSAVYLCASSARDSAEQYFGPGTRLTVT.

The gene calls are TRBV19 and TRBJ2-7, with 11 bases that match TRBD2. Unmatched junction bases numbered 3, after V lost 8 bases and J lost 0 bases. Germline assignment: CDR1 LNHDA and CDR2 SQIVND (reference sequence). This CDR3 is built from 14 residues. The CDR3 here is CASSTSGSSYEQYF. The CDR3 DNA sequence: TGTGCCAGTTCAACTAGCGGGAGCTCCTACGAGCAGTACTTC.

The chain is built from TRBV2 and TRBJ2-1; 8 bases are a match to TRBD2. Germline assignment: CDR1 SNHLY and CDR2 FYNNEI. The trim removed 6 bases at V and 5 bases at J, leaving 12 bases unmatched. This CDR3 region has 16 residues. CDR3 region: CASSPRVAGGHNEQFF. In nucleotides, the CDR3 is TGTGCCAGCAGCCCGAGAGTGGCGGGAGGACACAATGAGCAGTTCTTC.

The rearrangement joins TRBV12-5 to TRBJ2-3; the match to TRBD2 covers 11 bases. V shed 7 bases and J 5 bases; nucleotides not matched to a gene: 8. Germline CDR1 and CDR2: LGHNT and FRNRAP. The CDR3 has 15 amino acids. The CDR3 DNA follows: TGTGCTAGTGCTTTAGCGGGAGGGCCTGGAGATACGCAGTATTTT. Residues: CASALAGGPGDTQYF.

The CDR3 reads CASSQGQGWGEKLFF. The CDR3 region has the DNA TGCGCCAGCAGCCAGGGACAGGGGTGGGGTGAAAAACTGTTTTTT. The chain combines TRBV4-1 with TRBJ1-4; TRBD1 matches at 10 bases. Germline V gene lookup returns CDR1 MGHRA and CDR2 YSYEKL. The V segment lost 3 bases and the J segment 7 bases; nucleotides outside the gene matches: 5. This CDR3 has 15 residues.

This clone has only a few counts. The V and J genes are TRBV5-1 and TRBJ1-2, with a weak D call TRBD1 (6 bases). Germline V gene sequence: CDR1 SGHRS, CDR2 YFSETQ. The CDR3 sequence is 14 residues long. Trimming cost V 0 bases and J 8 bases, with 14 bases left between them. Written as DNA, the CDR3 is TGCGCCAGCAGCTTGGGGGAGGGGGGGGCCGGCTACACCTTC. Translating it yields CASSLGEGGAGYTF. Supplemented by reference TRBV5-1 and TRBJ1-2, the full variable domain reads KAGVTQTPRYLIKTRGQQVTLSCSPISGHRSVSWYQQTPGQGLQFLFEYFSETQRNKGNFPGRFSGRQFSNSRSEMNVSTLELGDSALYLCASSLGEGGAGYTFGSGTRLTVV.